Presented here are 30 T cell receptor beta chains from one specimen sequenced in a study of a mutant IDH1 vaccine in newly diagnosed glioma. Time point defined: baseline, week 1 (first vaccination visit). Treatment indicated: pre-vaccination baseline after standard-of-care therapy. Profiling relied on immunoSEQ multiplex PCR, and the TCRdb table lists in-frame clones only, not all of them. The sample comprises about 88,000 clones, about 80% of which are singletons, and about 5.2% rests with the top ten. The input for sequencing was PBMCs, taken from a glioma patient treated with radiotherapy, temozolomide or both. The receptors come from a man aged 35-49 years with glioma. Some clones in this sample may be carry-over from other donors' samples.

The chain is built from TRBV4-1 and TRBJ2-3, with TRBD2 matching over 9 bases. This CDR3 comprises 17 residues. Germline V gives CDR1 MGHRA, CDR2 YSYEKL. V lost 0 bases, J lost 6 bases, and 10 bases stayed unmatched. The CDR3 nucleotides are TGCGCCAGCAGCCAAGACGTTCAAGCGGGGGGCTCCGATACGCAGTATTTT. Translated: CASSQDVQAGGSDTQYF.

The chain couples TRBV6-5 to TRBJ2-1; D perhaps matches TRBD2 (6 bases). The V gene's germline CDR1 is MNHEY and CDR2 SVGAGI. Between the trimmed V and J ends, which lost 2 bases and 0 bases, there was a span of 8 bases. There are 15 residues in the CDR3. The CDR3 DNA follows: TGTGCCAGCAGTTACGGCGGGGTCTCCTACAATGAGCAGTTCTTC. Residues: CASSYGGVSYNEQFF.

This chain joins TRBV5-1 and TRBJ1-1, with D perhaps matching TRBD1 (5 bases). From germline, CDR1 is SGHRS and CDR2 YFSETQ. Trimming removed 0 bases from V and 5 bases from J, with 8 bases in between. The CDR3 covers 13 residues. CDR3 DNA: TGCGCCAGCAGCTTGGAGTGGGGGACTGAAGCTTTCTTT. The encoded protein is CASSLEWGTEAFF.

This clone was seen a few times. J is TRBJ2-7 and V is TRBV6-1; D possibly uses TRBD1 or TRBD2 (5 bases each). With 4 bases removed from V and 6 bases from J, the gap between germline ends came to 16 bases. There are 14 residues in the CDR3. Germline V gene lookup returns CDR1 MNHNS and CDR2 SASEGT. The DNA of the CDR3 is TGTGCCAGCAGTGCCCCGGGACCGCTATTCGAGCAGTACTTC. Its translation is CASSAPGPLFEQYF.

CDR3 protein: CASSKQGLAGYEQYF. CDR3 bases: TGTGCCAGCAGCAAACAGGGCCTCGCTGGATACGAGCAGTACTTC. The rearrangement links TRBV5-4 to TRBJ2-7, with a weak D call TRBD1 (6 bases). This CDR3 comprises 15 residues. Trimming took 4 bases from V and 4 from J, leaving 18 bases between them. Germline V CDR1 and CDR2: SGHNT, YYREEE (reference sequence).

J is TRBJ2-1 and V is TRBV29-1; D may correspond to TRBD1 or TRBD2 (6 bases each). CDR1 SQVTM and CDR2 ANQGSEA come from the germline V gene. V dropped 3 bases and J dropped 8 bases, with 17 bases sitting between them. The CDR3 is 14 amino acids. CDR3 region: CSVESRGRADEQFF. Written as DNA, the CDR3 is TGCAGCGTTGAGTCCCGGGGGCGGGCCGATGAGCAGTTCTTC.

This chain uses TRBV4-2 with TRBJ2-1; 10 nucleotides agree with TRBD2. Germline V lookup: CDR1 LGHNA, CDR2 YNFKEQ. Trimming took 0 bases from V and 12 from J; bases not matched to a gene: 11. The CDR3 has 16 residues. CDR3 region: CASSQDLAGAGAGQFF. For the CDR3, the DNA is TGTGCCAGCAGCCAAGATCTAGCGGGGGCCGGGGCCGGGCAGTTCTTC.

The chain recombines TRBV30 with TRBJ2-6; D gene uncertain. Trimming cost V 2 bases and J 0 bases, with 2 bases left between them. The CDR3 consists of 13 residues. The germline CDR1 and CDR2 sequences are GTSNPN and SVGIG (reference sequence). CDR3 bases: TGTGCCTGGAGTCGCTCTGGGGCCAACGTCCTGACTTTC. Translating it yields CAWSRSGANVLTF.

This chain uses TRBV5-1 with TRBJ1-5; the D is unclear. The CDR3 has 13 amino acids. Trimming left V 0 bases short and J 5 bases short, with 6 bases between. Germline loops: CDR1 SGHRS, CDR2 YFSETQ. CDR3 protein: CASSLDLYQPQHF. The CDR3 bases are TGCGCCAGCAGCTTGGACCTTTATCAGCCCCAGCATTTT.

This chain links TRBV6-5 with TRBJ2-2, with D possibly TRBD1 on 6 matching bases. Germline V gene lookup returns CDR1 MNHEY and CDR2 SVGAGI. Trimming took off 2 bases at V and 4 bases at J, with 8 bases between the two ends. CDR3 length: 14 amino acids. The CDR3 coding sequence is TGTGCCAGCAGTTACATGGACAGCACCGGGGAGCTGTTTTTT. Translation gives CASSYMDSTGELFF.

The chain joins TRBV2 to TRBJ1-1, with D perhaps matching TRBD1 (5 bases). The germline V and J ends were trimmed by 4 bases and 2 bases, with 11 bases remaining between them. The V gene's germline CDR1 is SNHLY and CDR2 FYNNEI. The CDR3 extends over 14 amino acids. CDR3: CASSAGLINTEAFF. The CDR3 DNA is TGTGCCAGCAGTGCAGGGTTGATAAACACTGAAGCTTTCTTT.

The gene calls are TRBV19 and TRBJ1-4, with a possible D match to TRBD1 (6 bases). The CDR3 spans 16 residues. Deletions cut 7 bases from V and 0 bases from J, with 15 bases between. The germline gives CDR1 LNHDA, CDR2 SQIVND (reference sequence). In nucleotides, the CDR3 is TGTGCCAGTAATTCCGGGACATATGCAACTAATGAAAAACTGTTTTTT. It translates to CASNSGTYATNEKLFF.

Here the CDR3 reads CASSQDRPGRTEAFF. CDR3 nucleotide sequence: TGCGCCAGCAGCCAAGATCGACCGGGCCGGACTGAAGCTTTCTTT. The chain carries TRBV4-1 and TRBJ1-1; D not certain. V was trimmed by 0 bases and J by 5 bases, leaving 13 bases between them. The germline V gene encodes CDR1 MGHRA and CDR2 YSYEKL. This CDR3 spans 15 amino acids.

CDR3 bases: TGTGCCAGCACCCCGGGCAGGGAAGTCGGGGGCTACACCTTC. Amino acid sequence: CASTPGREVGGYTF. This sequence joins TRBV7-8 and TRBJ1-2; the D gene is possibly TRBD1 (5 bases). Germline CDR1 is SGHVS and CDR2 is FQNEAQ. The V end was cut by 7 bases, the J end by 8 bases, with 20 bases between. The CDR3 runs to 14 residues.

The chain is built from TRBV5-6 and TRBJ2-7, with D perhaps TRBD1 or TRBD2 (5 bases each). The CDR3 runs to 13 residues. Germline loops: CDR1 SGHDT, CDR2 YYEEEE. Trimming removed 6 bases from V and 7 bases from J, with 17 bases in between. DNA of the CDR3: TGTGCCAGCACCAGGTGGGGGTCGGGAGAGCAGTACTTC. Amino acid sequence: CASTRWGSGEQYF.

A single count supports this clone. The chain recombines TRBV6-1 with TRBJ2-6; 8 nucleotides align to TRBD2. Per the germline V gene, CDR1 is MNHNS and CDR2 is SASEGT. CDR3 size: 15 residues. V trimming: 3 bases; J trimming: 4 bases; junction bases outside the gene matches: 2. CDR3 sequence: CASSDGRAGANVLTF. DNA of the CDR3: TGTGCCAGCAGTGACGGGAGGGCCGGGGCCAACGTCCTGACTTTC.

The chain recombines TRBV21-1 with TRBJ1-1. TRBV21-1 is listed as a pseudogene. This CDR3 is built from 18 residues. CDR3 region: CASSYHPPTLYMNTEAFF. CDR3 DNA sequence: TGTGCCAGCAGCTACCATCCTCCAACGCTCTACATGAACACTGAAGCTTTCTTT.

The chain joins TRBV19 to TRBJ1-5; no clear D gene. Germline V CDR1 and CDR2: LNHDA, SQIVND (reference sequence). The CDR3 is made up of 13 amino acids. Between the trimmed V and J ends, which lost 5 bases and 6 bases, there was a span of 11 bases. The CDR3 region is CASSRLTGQPQHF. CDR3 DNA sequence: TGTGCCAGTAGTCGCCTGACTGGTCAGCCCCAGCATTTT.

The chain couples TRBV10-2 to TRBJ2-3; 7 nucleotides match TRBD1. Germline trimming cut 6 bases from V and 14 bases from J; bases unmatched to any gene: 17. CDR1 is WSHSY, CDR2 SAAADI, per germline. The CDR3 runs to 14 residues. CDR3 amino acids: CASSDTNLRDRRYF. The CDR3 nucleotides read TGCGCCAGCAGCGACACCAATCTCCGGGACAGACGGTATTTT.

The rearrangement joins TRBV19 to TRBJ1-1; D is unresolved. From germline, CDR1 is LNHDA and CDR2 SQIVND (reference sequence). V gave up 3 bases and J gave up 2 bases, with 10 bases separating them. The CDR3 has 14 residues. The CDR3 DNA follows: TGTGCCAGTAGTATCAGCGGGAAAAACACTGAAGCTTTCTTT. Residues: CASSISGKNTEAFF.

This clone has a handful of counts. The chain is built from TRBV29-1 and TRBJ1-1; TRBD1 matches 9 bases. The ends lost 0 bases at V and 1 base at J; junction bases unmatched: 9. The CDR3 spans 17 residues. Germline CDR1 reads SQVTM; CDR2 reads ANQGSEA. The CDR3 DNA is TGCAGCGTTGAAGATGGACAGGGGCTTATGGGGAACACTGAAGCTTTCTTT. Encoded protein: CSVEDGQGLMGNTEAFF.

The chain links TRBV6-5 to TRBJ1-1; tentatively, D is TRBD1 (5 bases). The V and J ends lost 6 bases and 5 bases respectively, with 19 bases between them. The CDR3 loop spans 15 amino acids. The V gene's germline CDR1 is MNHEY and CDR2 SVGAGI. Here the CDR3 reads CASRGTGVGRTEAFF. The CDR3 DNA reads as TGTGCCAGCAGAGGCACGGGGGTGGGGCGGACTGAAGCTTTCTTT.

J is TRBJ1-5 and V is TRBV5-4, with D maybe TRBD1 (5 bases). CDR1 is SGHNT and CDR2 is YYREEE in the germline V gene (reference sequence). The ends were cut back, 2 bases at V and 9 bases at J, with 18 bases in the middle. This CDR3 region has 15 residues. CDR3: CASSFSARVKGPQHF. CDR3 in DNA: TGTGCCAGCAGCTTTAGCGCCAGGGTTAAAGGGCCCCAGCATTTT.

The rearrangement joins TRBV5-1 to TRBJ2-5; D is undetermined. Germline V lookup: CDR1 SGHRS, CDR2 YFSETQ. Between the trimmed V and J ends, which lost 2 bases and 0 bases, there was a span of 11 bases. The CDR3 sequence is 15 residues long. The CDR3 protein is CASSFLARDQETQYF. CDR3 nucleotide sequence: TGCGCCAGCAGCTTTCTGGCCCGGGACCAAGAGACCCAGTACTTC.

The V call is TRBV7-8, the J call TRBJ1-2, with D perhaps TRBD1 (5 bases). CDR3 length: 15 residues. CDR1 SGHVS and CDR2 FQNEAQ come from the germline V gene. Trimming pared 4 bases from V and 2 bases from J, leaving 14 bases between. CDR3 in amino acids: CASSSGSSPNYGYTF. In nucleotides, the CDR3 is TGTGCCAGCAGCTCAGGGAGTTCCCCGAACTATGGCTACACCTTC.

V is TRBV6-5 and J is TRBJ1-1; TRBD1 matches 9 bases. Germline CDR1 and CDR2: MNHEY and SVGAGI. The CDR3 runs 15 residues. The ends lost 6 bases at V and 0 bases at J; junction bases unmatched: 5. DNA for the CDR3: TGTGCCAGCAGCGAGGACAGGGGCATGAACACTGAAGCTTTCTTT. Its translation: CASSEDRGMNTEAFF.

The chain has TRBV6-5 and TRBJ2-7, with a possible D match to TRBD1 (6 bases). This CDR3 has 12 residues. V shed 7 bases and J shed 2 bases, with 9 bases lying between them. CDR1 is MNHEY and CDR2 is SVGAGI in the germline V gene. This chain's CDR3 is CASTGQAYEQYF. The DNA of the CDR3 is TGTGCCAGCACGGGACAAGCCTACGAGCAGTACTTC.

The chain is built from TRBV25-1 and TRBJ2-5; no definite D call. Trimming removed 1 base from V and 2 bases from J, with 11 bases in between. There are 15 residues in the CDR3. Germline V gene lookup returns CDR1 MGHDK and CDR2 SYGVNS. CDR3 residues: CASSEFLDLQETQYF. In DNA form, the CDR3 reads TGTGCCAGCAGTGAATTTTTGGATCTACAAGAGACCCAGTACTTC.

The gene calls are TRBV4-1 and TRBJ2-7; 7 positions agree with TRBD1. Unmatched junction bases numbered 4, after V lost 4 bases and J lost 1 base. Looked up from germline, CDR1 is MGHRA and CDR2 is YSYEKL. This CDR3 contains 14 residues. The CDR3 coding sequence is TGCGCCAGCAGCCCCCCGGGACAGTCCTACGAGCAGTACTTC. As protein: CASSPPGQSYEQYF.

This clone was seen only once. The rearrangement joins TRBV5-8 to TRBJ1-1; 10 nucleotides match TRBD1. V trimming: 3 bases; J trimming: 4 bases; junction bases outside the gene matches: 6. Germline V CDR1 and CDR2: SGHTS, YDEGEE. The CDR3 totals 15 residues. The CDR3 nucleotides are TGTGCCAGCAGCTCCAGACAGGGGGCGGGCACTGAAGCTTTCTTT. This encodes CASSSRQGAGTEAFF.